One sample yielded the 15 T cell receptor beta chains listed below, sequenced in a study of CD8 T cells in ankylosing spondylitis (dated by TCRdb to the late 2010s). The library was made by 5' RACE. The sample was run on an Illumina HiSeq 2500. Starting from the raw public reads, TCRdb applied fastp trimming at Q25, assembled clones with MiXCR and retained in-frame beta chains. Identical CDR3 protein sequences are pooled into one entry, listed with their most common genes and DNA. The sample table holds some 250,000 distinct CDR3 sequences, of which around 10% were seen once. The top ten clonotypes cover 6.8% of the sample. The sample comprised blood, either unsorted or a sorted T cell fraction (not recorded which). Receptor source: a male donor with ankylosing spondylitis or in good health (not recorded which).

The chain combines TRBV7-2 with TRBJ2-3; D not certain. Trimming removed 7 bases at V and 10 bases at J, with 21 bases between. This CDR3 is 14 amino acids long. Germline V lookup: CDR1 SGHTA, CDR2 FQGNSA. The CDR3 DNA reads TGTGCCAGCATCCAAGAGCTCCCAGAGGCTCCGCAGTATTTT. Protein: CASIQELPEAPQYF.

This clonotype appeared many times. The V gene is TRBV20-1, the J gene TRBJ2-7, with D hard to call. Germline V CDR1 and CDR2: DFQATT, SNEGSKA (reference sequence). The germline V and J ends were trimmed by 5 bases and 9 bases, with 5 bases remaining between them. CDR3 length: 8 residues. The CDR3 here is CSAGGQYF. As DNA, the CDR3 is TGCAGTGCTGGCGGGCAGTACTTC.

This clonotype was seen repeatedly, ten times or more. The chain carries TRBV6-6 and TRBJ1-1; D gene ambiguous. Trimming cost V 9 bases and J 0 bases, with 11 bases left between them. The germline CDR1 and CDR2 sequences are MNHNY and SVGAGI (reference sequence). There are 13 residues in the CDR3. CDR3 sequence reads: CASGRALNTEAFF. The DNA of the CDR3 is TGTGCCAGTGGGAGGGCGCTGAACACTGAAGCTTTCTTT.

Only a few counts were recorded for this clonotype. The rearrangement uses TRBV20-1 and TRBJ2-3, with 8 bases fitting TRBD1. CDR3 length: 15 residues. CDR1 is DFQATT and CDR2 is SNEGSKA in the germline V gene (reference sequence). J was trimmed by 4 bases and V by 6 bases; bases with no gene match: 12. The CDR3 region is CSALSRTGRPDTQYF. The DNA of the CDR3 is TGCAGTGCCCTCTCGAGGACAGGGAGGCCAGATACGCAGTATTTT.

This clonotype was detected ten times or more. The chain uses TRBV29-1 and TRBJ2-1; 12 bases line up with TRBD2. This CDR3 has 14 amino acids. The germline V gene has CDR1 SQVTM and CDR2 ANQGSEA. Trimming removed 6 bases from V and 3 bases from J; junction bases left unmatched: 3. The CDR3 nucleotides read TGCAGCGTCATGACTAGCGGGAGCTACAATGAGCAGTTCTTC. Translated: CSVMTSGSYNEQFF.

At least ten counts were recorded for this clonotype. The V and J genes are TRBV5-1 and TRBJ2-1; D possibly uses TRBD1 or TRBD2 (5 bases each). The CDR3 spans 15 residues. The V end lost 3 bases, the J end lost 1 base, and 11 bases lay between the germline ends. Germline V CDR1 and CDR2: SGHRS, YFSETQ. In nucleotides, the CDR3 is TGCGCCAGCAGCTCCGGGACGTTTTCCTACAATGAGCAGTTCTTC. Amino acids: CASSSGTFSYNEQFF.

The J gene is TRBJ2-2, the V gene TRBV7-8, with D possibly matching TRBD1 (5 bases). The germline V gene encodes CDR1 SGHVS and CDR2 FQNEAQ. V lost 2 bases and J 5 bases, leaving 12 bases between the germline ends. The CDR3 length is 15 residues. CDR3 DNA: TGTGCCAGCAGCTTACCCACCCACAGGACCGGGGAGCTGTTTTTT. Encoded protein: CASSLPTHRTGELFF.

A note on this clonotype: A much larger clone sits a single nucleotide away, making a read error possible. The chain employs TRBV20-1 and TRBJ2-2; D is possibly TRBD2 (6 bases). The germline gives CDR1 DFQATT, CDR2 SNEGSKA (reference sequence). This CDR3 is built from 15 residues. The CDR3 region is CTARWREKGTGELFF. The CDR3 coding sequence is TGCACTGCTAGGTGGCGGGAAAAAGGGACCGGGGAGCTGTTTTTT.

This clonotype was counted a few times. This chain connects TRBV11-1 to TRBJ2-1; TRBD2 aligns across 10 bases. V shed 2 bases and J 12 bases; nucleotides not matched to a gene: 4. The germline V gene has CDR1 SGHAT and CDR2 FQDESV (reference sequence). This CDR3 has 13 residues. The CDR3 DNA reads as TGTGCCAGCAGCTTACTAGCGGGAGATCGGCAGTTCTTC. It yields the protein CASSLLAGDRQFF.

This chain joins TRBV2 and TRBJ2-7; D call uncertain. This CDR3 has 15 amino acids. Germline assignment: CDR1 SNHLY and CDR2 FYNNEI. Trimming cost V 0 bases and J 2 bases, with 11 bases left between them. This chain's CDR3 is CASSEALPRTYEQYF. The CDR3 DNA is TGTGCCAGCAGTGAAGCGCTTCCTAGAACCTACGAGCAGTACTTC.

This clonotype was seen many times. The rearrangement links TRBV12-3 or TRBV12-4 to TRBJ1-1; D is possibly TRBD1 (5 bases). The V end lost 3 bases, the J end lost 4 bases, and 9 bases lay between the germline ends. The CDR3 length is 13 residues. CDR3 coding DNA: TGTGCCAGCAGTTTTGAGAGGGGCACTGAAGCTTTCTTT. It yields the protein CASSFERGTEAFF.

This clonotype was seen at least ten times. The rearrangement joins TRBV5-1 to TRBJ1-1, with D unresolved. CDR3 size: 13 residues. V dropped 4 bases and J dropped 0 bases, with 7 bases sitting between them. From germline, CDR1 is SGHRS and CDR2 YFSETQ. The CDR3 sequence is CASSTDMNTEAFF. CDR3 coding DNA: TGCGCCAGCAGCACCGACATGAACACTGAAGCTTTCTTT.

The V gene is TRBV10-3, the J gene TRBJ2-5, with TRBD1 matching over 8 bases. The length of the CDR3 is 15 residues. CDR1 is ENHRY, CDR2 SYGVKD, per germline. The V segment lost 10 bases and the J segment 5 bases; nucleotides outside the gene matches: 15. The CDR3 DNA reads TGTGCCACGCTACCAGCGGACAGGGATTGGGAGACCCAGTACTTC. As protein: CATLPADRDWETQYF.

There are many counts of this clonotype. The chain joins TRBV10-3 to TRBJ2-7; 8 bases line up with TRBD1. Germline CDR1 is ENHRY and CDR2 is SYGVKD. CDR3 size: 14 residues. The V segment lost 6 bases and the J segment 4 bases; nucleotides outside the gene matches: 8. The CDR3 region has the DNA TGTGCCATCAGACCGGACAGGGTATTATACGAGCAGTACTTC. Translating it yields CAIRPDRVLYEQYF.

The chain recombines TRBV20-1 with TRBJ2-3; TRBD1 is a possible D gene (6 bases). The germline V gene has CDR1 DFQATT and CDR2 SNEGSKA (reference sequence). This CDR3 has 15 residues. The V and J ends lost 5 bases and 2 bases respectively, with 17 bases between them. The CDR3 nucleotides are TGCAGTGCTGTGGTTTCAGGGGACACCACAGATACGCAGTATTTT. Its protein is CSAVVSGDTTDTQYF.